The present TCR beta chain was sequenced within a study of T-cell memory formation after mild COVID-19. Study-level information: Among the donors, TCR clusters were largely specific to each donor.

This CDR3 has 16 amino acids. Germline V CDR1 and CDR2: LGHNA, YNFKEQ. Trimming at V came to 0 bases and at J to 8 bases, leaving 7 bases not matched to a gene. Constant-segment primers were used for 5'RACE, and the resulting TCR alpha and TCR beta cDNA libraries carried sample barcodes and UMIs. One entry per CDR3 protein, called by TCRdb with MiXCR from the 5' RACE reads. The sample lists about 250,000 distinct CDR3 sequences, around 17% occurring once. Concerning this clonotype itself: Its antigen is as yet unknown.

General study results and limits: The finding that pre-infection memory included some responding clones suggested that cross-reactive memory joined. Contracting clones from day 15 to 85 showed balanced CD4/CD8; later expanders favored CD4+.

Sequencing was done on a sample of PBMCs or a T cell subset sorted from them (not recorded which). The rearrangement uses TRBV4-2 and TRBJ1-6, with 7 bases matching TRBD1. This clonotype was sampled from a man in his late teens or twenties who had mild COVID-19 (a few samples of this study predate the infection). Cell type and time point are not known. The CDR3 loop reads CASSQDEGAGYSPLHF. The CDR3 bases are TGTGCCAGCAGCCAAGATGAGGGGGCCGGCTATTCACCCCTCCACTTT.